This T cell receptor (beta chain) was retrieved from a study of PD-1 blockade in classical Hodgkin lymphoma. Study results and caveats: Baseline TCR diversity was reportedly lower in newly diagnosed patients than in healthy donors. It was reported as lower still in relapsed/refractory patients.

The method was immunoSEQ multiplex PCR; TCRdb's version includes in-frame clones alone and lacks a portion of them. The data hold 25,000 to 30,000 clones, with approximately 81% observed a single time. This clone has just a few counts. Its target is not known. Different DNA sequences within this sample yield the same CDR3. Each of the patients experienced relapse following autologous stem cell transplantation, and their brentuximab vedotin exposure differed. Sample: peripheral blood mononuclear cells (PBMCs), taken before the second cycle of nivolumab. The receptor was isolated from a human donor with classical Hodgkin lymphoma.

CDR3 loop: CASSPSTGELFF. The CDR3 DNA reads TGTGCCAGCAGCCCATCTACCGGGGAGCTGTTTTTT. The chain has TRBV7-2 and TRBJ2-2; no firm D call. From germline, CDR1 is SGHTA and CDR2 FQGNSA. V was trimmed by 5 bases and J by 5 bases, leaving 6 bases between them. The CDR3 is 12 amino acids.